This passage covers 25 T cell receptor beta chains from one sample sequenced in a study of blood T cell repertoires in COVID-19 (dated by TCRdb to the early 2020s). The receptor library was made with the immunoSEQ multiplex PCR assay. Entries here come from immuneACCESS through TCRdb and include only in-frame sequences with V and J called. Some clones fail to appear in such tables; in the studies checked, an unresolved V gene covers under half of the shortfall, and the cause of the remainder is unknown. This sample comprises over 400,000 clones, approximately 86% of them detected only once. The ten biggest clones cover around 8% of the sample. Specimen: PBMCs or T cells enriched from blood (not recorded which). Receptor source: a woman in her sixties or seventies who had recovered from COVID-19.

The V gene is TRBV6-5, the J gene TRBJ1-1; TRBD1 might be the D (6 bases). The germline V and J ends were trimmed by 6 bases and 0 bases, with 8 bases remaining between them. This CDR3 has 13 residues. Germline-derived CDR1 and CDR2 are MNHEY and SVGAGI. The CDR3 sequence is CASSGQLNTEAFF. CDR3 nucleotide sequence: TGTGCCAGCAGCGGACAGCTGAACACTGAAGCTTTCTTT.

This clone was counted between two and nine times. The J gene is TRBJ2-7, the V gene TRBV5-1, with D uncertain. Per the germline V gene, CDR1 is SGHRS and CDR2 is YFSETQ. Trimming shortened V by 0 bases and J by 6 bases, and 4 bases separated the two germline ends. The CDR3 contains 11 residues. CDR3 residues: CASSLGGEQYV. In nucleotides, the CDR3 is TGCGCCAGCAGCTTGGGAGGCGAGCAGTACGTC.

V is TRBV27 and J is TRBJ2-1, with 11 bases aligning to TRBD1. The CDR3 consists of 14 residues. CDR1 MNHEY and CDR2 SMNVEV come from the germline V gene (reference sequence). V shed 8 bases, J shed 6 bases, and the junction held 6 bases outside the gene matches. CDR3 residues: CASGEGQGGNEQFF. CDR3 DNA sequence: TGTGCCAGCGGGGAGGGACAGGGGGGCAATGAGCAGTTCTTC.

The V call is TRBV5-1, the J call TRBJ2-5; 8 positions match TRBD2. The CDR3 runs 15 residues. The germline gives CDR1 SGHRS, CDR2 YFSETQ. With V trimmed by 2 bases and J by 9 bases, 12 bases remained unmatched. Here the CDR3 reads CASSLGTSVPEAQYF. CDR3 DNA sequence: TGCGCCAGCAGCTTAGGGACTAGTGTCCCTGAGGCCCAGTACTTC.

This rearrangement joins TRBV3-1 (or the pseudogene TRBV3-2) to TRBJ2-3, with 9 bases that match TRBD1. The CDR3 length is 15 residues. V lost 7 bases and J lost 4; bases outside the gene matches: 9. Germline CDR1 and CDR2: LGHDT and YNNKEL (reference sequence). The CDR3 loop is CASNHETGGSDTQYF. The CDR3, as DNA: TGTGCCAGCAACCATGAGACAGGGGGATCAGATACGCAGTATTTT.

V gene TRBV29-1 combines with J gene TRBJ2-1, with TRBD2 matching 7 bases. The CDR3 is made up of 16 amino acids. CDR1 is SQVTM and CDR2 is ANQGSEA in the germline V gene. V lost 1 base to trimming and J lost 2 bases; unmatched junction nucleotides: 8. Written as DNA, the CDR3 is TGCAGCGTTGAAGGAACCCCGGGGGGACCCTACAATGAGCAGTTCTTC. The encoded protein is CSVEGTPGGPYNEQFF.

The chain joins TRBV5-6 to TRBJ2-1; unclear D gene. The germline V and J ends were trimmed by 1 base and 4 bases, with 9 bases remaining between them. There are 14 residues in the CDR3. The germline V gene has CDR1 SGHDT and CDR2 YYEEEE. This CDR3 reads CASSLPPVYNEQFF. The DNA for the CDR3 is TGTGCCAGCAGCTTGCCTCCCGTATACAATGAGCAGTTCTTC.

Regarding this clone: The sample holds other DNA sequences that translate to the same CDR3. This chain joins TRBV6-1 and TRBJ2-2, with D possibly being TRBD2 (6 bases). V was trimmed by 3 bases and J by 4 bases, leaving 9 bases between them. Germline CDR1 is MNHNS and CDR2 is SASEGT. The CDR3 runs to 14 residues. CDR3 bases: TGTGCCAGCAGTGAGCAGGGAGGCACCGGGGAGCTGTTTTTT. Translated: CASSEQGGTGELFF.

This chain connects TRBV19 to TRBJ2-5; the match to TRBD1 covers 10 bases. The germline V gene encodes CDR1 LNHDA and CDR2 SQIVND (reference sequence). This CDR3 comprises 16 residues. V lost 4 bases, J lost 5 bases, and 10 bases stayed unmatched. The CDR3 spells CASSRGTGVVEETQYF. CDR3 sequence (DNA): TGTGCCAGTAGTAGAGGGACAGGGGTCGTGGAGGAGACCCAGTACTTC.

This clone appeared a few times. The chain links TRBV4-1 to TRBJ1-4; 7 nucleotides line up with TRBD1. The CDR3 is 14 residues long. The germline V gene encodes CDR1 MGHRA and CDR2 YSYEKL. V dropped 2 bases and J dropped 7; count of bases not matched to a gene: 4. This CDR3 reads CASSQSRGVEKLFF. The CDR3 bases are TGCGCCAGCAGCCAATCCAGGGGGGTTGAAAAACTGTTTTTT.

J is TRBJ1-4 and V is TRBV6-5, with unresolved D. The length of the CDR3 is 14 residues. CDR1 and CDR2 (germline): MNHEY, SVGAGI. Trimming took 6 bases from V and 8 from J, leaving 16 bases between them. CDR3 in amino acids: CASRLTGSREKLFF. The CDR3 DNA is TGTGCCAGCAGATTGACCGGGTCCAGAGAAAAACTGTTTTTT.

J is TRBJ2-7 and V is TRBV6-5; D is uncertain. V was cut by 2 bases and J by 0 bases, with 8 bases left in between. The CDR3 spans 14 residues. In germline, CDR1 is MNHEY, CDR2 SVGAGI. The CDR3 DNA is TGTGCCAGCAGTTACCGTAGGAGCTCCTACGAGCAGTACTTC. This codes for CASSYRRSSYEQYF.

This clone was seen once. The CDR3 DNA follows: TGTGCCACCGCCGGGACTAGCGGAGAGACCCAGTACTTC. Translated: CATAGTSGETQYF. V gene TRBV24-1 combines with J gene TRBJ2-5, with TRBD2 matching 11 bases. The CDR3 runs to 13 residues. J lost 4 bases, V lost 9 bases, and 3 bases had no gene match. The germline V gene has CDR1 KGHDR and CDR2 SFDVKD.

The V call is TRBV5-4, the J call TRBJ2-7; D possibly corresponds to TRBD1 (6 bases). Germline CDR1 and CDR2: SGHNT and YYREEE (reference sequence). The germline V and J ends were trimmed by 5 bases and 0 bases, with 12 bases remaining between them. The CDR3 contains 14 residues. The chain's CDR3 is CASRRTVDSYEQYV. CDR3 bases: TGTGCCAGCAGGAGGACAGTAGACTCCTACGAGCAGTACGTC.

This chain uses TRBV2 with TRBJ2-5; D may be TRBD1 (5 bases). V lost 7 bases, J lost 7 bases, and 19 bases lay in between. Germline assignment: CDR1 SNHLY and CDR2 FYNNEI. The CDR3 consists of 14 residues. The CDR3 reads CASTEIGVPGTQYF. CDR3 sequence (DNA): TGTGCCAGCACCGAAATAGGGGTACCGGGGACCCAGTACTTC.

The chain employs TRBV7-9 and TRBJ2-7, with D possibly TRBD2 on 5 matching bases. Germline loops: CDR1 SEHNR, CDR2 FQNEAQ (reference sequence). The CDR3 has 15 amino acids. Deletions cut 1 base from V and 5 bases from J, with 15 bases between. CDR3 DNA sequence: TGTGCCAGCAGCTTAGGGGTCAGGCTAGCAGACGAGCAGTACTTC. Its protein product is CASSLGVRLADEQYF. Variable domain in full (rest from reference TRBV7-9 and TRBJ2-7): DTGVSQNPRHKITKRGQNVTFRCDPISEHNRLYWYRQTLGQGPEFLTYFQNEAQLEKSRLLSDRFSAERPKGSFSTLEIQRTEQGDSAMYLCASSLGVRLADEQYFGPGTRLTVT.

V and J are TRBV10-3 and TRBJ1-2; a possible D gene is TRBD1 (6 bases). The CDR3 length is 13 residues. With 8 bases removed from V and 8 bases from J, the gap between germline ends came to 18 bases. Germline CDR1 reads ENHRY; CDR2 reads SYGVKD. For the CDR3, the DNA is TGTGCCATCGGACAGACACCCATGGGGGGCTACACCTTC. Its protein product is CAIGQTPMGGYTF.

The chain uses TRBV6-5 and TRBJ2-7, with D possibly matching TRBD2 (6 bases). The V gene's germline CDR1 is MNHEY and CDR2 SVGAGI. Trimming removed 4 bases at V and 4 bases at J, with 14 bases between. CDR3 length equals 14 residues. CDR3 nucleotides: TGTGCCAGCAGTTCGGACGGCCGGGGGTACGAGCAGTACTTC. The encoded protein is CASSSDGRGYEQYF.

The chain carries TRBV19 and TRBJ1-5; the match to TRBD1 covers 9 bases. V was clipped by 4 bases and J by 0 bases; unmatched bases: 13. This CDR3 region has 19 residues. CDR1 and CDR2 from the germline V gene are LNHDA and SQIVND (reference sequence). The CDR3 is CASSTGPIRDRVSNQPQHF. As DNA, the CDR3 is TGTGCCAGTAGTACAGGGCCCATCCGGGACAGGGTTAGCAATCAGCCCCAGCATTTT.

In DNA form, the CDR3 reads TGTGCCAGCAGCCCCGGACTGGGCAATCAGCCCCAGCATTTT. Translating gives CASSPGLGNQPQHF. The V call is TRBV7-9, the J call TRBJ1-5; D is uncertain. V was shortened by 5 bases and J by 2 bases, with 10 bases between the two germline ends. Germline lookup yields CDR1 SEHNR and CDR2 FQNEAQ (reference sequence). This CDR3 spans 14 amino acids.

The chain is built from TRBV6-5 and TRBJ2-7; no clear D. Germline CDR1 is MNHEY and CDR2 is SVGAGI. The CDR3 is 13 residues long. Trimming stripped 6 bases from V and 2 bases from J, with 11 bases between. CDR3 coding DNA: TGTGCCAGCAGCCTTAGCCCCGCCTACGAGCAGTACTTC. It codes for CASSLSPAYEQYF.

This clone has more than one count but fewer than ten. V is TRBV6-5 and J is TRBJ2-1; TRBD2 might be the D (5 bases). Germline values: CDR1 MNHEY, CDR2 SVGAGI. V shed 6 bases and J shed 9 bases, with 12 bases lying between them. The CDR3 has 12 amino acids. CDR3 nucleotides: TGTGCCAGCAGGGTCTCAGCGGTTGAGCAGTTCTTC. Amino acid sequence: CASRVSAVEQFF.

The V gene is TRBV5-1, the J gene TRBJ2-3, with TRBD2 identical over 7 bases. CDR1 is SGHRS and CDR2 is YFSETQ in the germline V gene. CDR3 length equals 15 residues. The V segment lost 1 base and the J segment 0 bases; nucleotides outside the gene matches: 2. CDR3 amino acids: CASSLLGLSTDTQYF. CDR3 in DNA: TGCGCCAGCAGCTTGTTGGGACTAAGCACAGATACGCAGTATTTT.

The J gene is TRBJ2-7, the V gene TRBV7-9; possibly TRBD2 for D (6 bases). Germline CDR1 is SEHNR and CDR2 is FQNEAQ (reference sequence). V dropped 3 bases and J dropped 0 bases, with 15 bases sitting between them. CDR3 length: 16 amino acids. The CDR3 nucleotides read TGTGCCAGCAGCTTGAGCGGGCCTTTAAACTCCTACGAGCAGTACTTC. Translating gives CASSLSGPLNSYEQYF.

J is TRBJ2-6 and V is TRBV6-6, with a tentative D call TRBD1 (7 bases). This CDR3 spans 16 amino acids. Trimming took 7 bases from V and 4 from J, leaving 17 bases between them. CDR1 MNHNY and CDR2 SVGAGI come from the germline V gene (reference sequence). The CDR3 nucleotides are TGTGCCAGCAAAGGAGGGGGCGCAACCGGGGCCAACGTCCTGACTTTC. Protein sequence: CASKGGGATGANVLTF.